This TCR beta chain was sequenced in a study of blood T cells in healthy people across ages. Study background: Template switching picked up about one barcoded beta molecule for each two T cells. Broader study findings: The donors' CMV status was not determined, possibly confounding changes in expanded clonotypes.

This clonotype has only a few counts. Its antigen is not identified. Primers used in a second PCR of roughly 6 to 12 cycles were a sample-barcoded 5' primer and a J-beta primer mix. All cDNA molecules were each tagged by a template-switch adaptor with 12 random nucleotides. Via MiXCR, TCRdb re-called the 5' RACE reads, giving one row per CDR3 protein. In the table there are some 860,000 distinct CDR3 sequences, more than 55% of which are singletons. This TCR came from a man in his forties in good health. The sample taken for sequencing was blood.

The CDR3 DNA follows: TGTGCCAGCAGTAAACACACCGGGGAGCTGTTTTTT. Protein product: CASSKHTGELFF. V gene TRBV6-5 combines with J gene TRBJ2-2; D is uncertain. Germline CDR1 MNHEY, CDR2 SVGAGI. The germline V and J ends were trimmed by 5 bases and 3 bases, with 4 bases remaining between them. The CDR3 sequence is 12 residues long.